These 10 T cell receptor beta chains were sequenced from one sample in a study of CD8 T cells in Susac syndrome. When the RNA was reverse transcribed, random hexamers were used with an input of about 0.5 to 1 ug. TCRdb analysed the immunoSEQ multiplex PCR reads with MiXCR anew, one entry per CDR3 protein. The sample shows about 300,000 distinct CDR3 sequences, approximately 91% of them seen only once. The sequenced sample was CD8+ T cells from PBMCs. Every receptor here comes from a human donor with multiple sclerosis.

V usage is TRBV13 and J usage is TRBJ2-7; weak D call: TRBD1 (6 bases). Germline V CDR1 and CDR2: PRHDT, FYEKMQ (reference sequence). The CDR3 totals 15 residues. V was clipped by 0 bases and J by 2 bases, with 11 bases between them. The CDR3 protein is CASSLGKTGTYEQYF. The CDR3 DNA reads as TGTGCCAGCAGCTTAGGAAAAACAGGGACCTACGAGCAGTACTTC. Looking up the rest from reference TRBV13 and TRBJ2-7 gives the full variable domain: AAGVIQSPRHLIKEKRETATLKCYPIPRHDTVYWYQQGPGQDPQFLISFYEKMQSDKGSIPDRFSAQQFSDYHSELNMSSLELGDSALYFCASSLGKTGTYEQYFGPGTRLTVT.

The rearrangement uses TRBV6-1 and TRBJ1-2; 10 bases line up with TRBD1. Losses at the gene ends were 8 bases for V and 8 bases for J; bases not matched to a gene: 17. CDR1 is MNHNS, CDR2 SASEGT, per germline. The CDR3 is 16 residues long. Here the CDR3 DNA reads TGTGCCAGCGGCGGACCCGGGACAGGGGCGCTTCGGGGCTACACCTTC. The encoded protein is CASGGPGTGALRGYTF.

The V gene is TRBV29-1, the J gene TRBJ1-1; no clear D gene. The CDR3 covers 12 residues. V was pared by 6 bases and J by 6 bases, with 14 bases between. CDR1 SQVTM and CDR2 ANQGSEA come from the germline V gene. CDR3 in DNA: TGCAGCGTCTTGTCTCAGAGTCCTGAAGCTTTCTTT. This translates into CSVLSQSPEAFF.

V is TRBV28 and J is TRBJ1-1; tentative D call: TRBD1 (6 bases). The length of the CDR3 is 19 residues. Looked up from germline, CDR1 is MDHEN and CDR2 is SYDVKM. V lost 6 bases, J lost 0 bases, and 26 bases lay in between. For the CDR3, the DNA is TGTGCCAGCAGAACACCACATCTCCCAGGGGAAGGGATGAACACTGAAGCTTTCTTT. This sequence encodes CASRTPHLPGEGMNTEAFF.

The chain has TRBV4-3 and TRBJ2-1; D perhaps matches TRBD1 (6 bases). CDR3 size: 13 residues. Between the trimmed V and J ends, which lost 3 bases and 6 bases, there was a span of 9 bases. CDR1 and CDR2 from the germline V gene are LGHNA and YSLEER. The CDR3 is CASSQWGPNEQFF. Written as DNA, the CDR3 is TGCGCCAGCAGCCAGTGGGGGCCCAATGAGCAGTTCTTC.

This sequence joins TRBV20-1 and TRBJ1-5, with a weak D call TRBD1 (6 bases). This CDR3 comprises 14 residues. Germline V gives CDR1 DFQATT, CDR2 SNEGSKA (reference sequence). Trimming removed 4 bases at V and 3 bases at J, with 13 bases between. The DNA for the CDR3 is TGCAGTGCTATCTATGGACAGCTCAATCAGCCCCAGCATTTT. Its protein product is CSAIYGQLNQPQHF.

This chain uses TRBV10-3 with TRBJ2-5; D is ambiguous. The length of the CDR3 is 16 residues. The V and J ends lost 2 bases and 0 bases respectively, with 13 bases between them. CDR1 ENHRY and CDR2 SYGVKD come from the germline V gene. The CDR3: CAISEGWSLYQETQYF. DNA of the CDR3: TGTGCCATCAGTGAGGGGTGGAGCCTGTACCAAGAGACCCAGTACTTC.

This chain uses TRBV7-9 with TRBJ2-1, with D unresolved. This CDR3 has 12 amino acids. The V end was cut by 5 bases, the J end by 5 bases, with 7 bases between. The germline V gene encodes CDR1 SEHNR and CDR2 FQNEAQ (reference sequence). CDR3 in DNA: TGTGCCAGCAGCCAAGGTCACAATGAGCAGTTCTTC. Translation gives CASSQGHNEQFF. Drawing the rest from reference TRBV7-9 and TRBJ2-1, the complete variable domain is DTGVSQNPRHKITKRGQNVTFRCDPISEHNRLYWYRQTLGQGPEFLTYFQNEAQLEKSRLLSDRFSAERPKGSFSTLEIQRTEQGDSAMYLCASSQGHNEQFFGPGTRLTVL.

V and J are TRBV5-4 and TRBJ2-7, with D unresolved. The CDR3 consists of 12 residues. Per germline, CDR1 SGHNT and CDR2 YYREEE (reference sequence). V lost 4 bases and J lost 2, with 7 bases in between. CDR3 nucleotide sequence: TGTGCCAGCAGCCGCCCCCCCTACGAGCAGTACTTC. This encodes CASSRPPYEQYF.

The CDR3 nucleotides read TGTGCCAGCAGCGAACGATTAGGGGGGCCGGTTGAGCAGTTCTTC. The encoded protein is CASSERLGGPVEQFF. The gene calls are TRBV7-6 and TRBJ2-1, with D perhaps matching TRBD1 or TRBD2 (6 bases each). This CDR3 has 15 amino acids. Germline values: CDR1 SGHVS, CDR2 FNYEAQ. Trimming pared 5 bases from V and 9 bases from J, leaving 20 bases between. Together with reference TRBV7-6 and TRBJ2-1, the CDR3 gives the full variable domain: GAGVSQSPRYKVTKRGQDVALRCDPISGHVSLYWYRQALGQGPEFLTYFNYEAQQDKSGLPNDRFSAERPEGSISTLTIQRTEQRDSAMYRCASSERLGGPVEQFFGPGTRLTVL.